One and the same sample provided the 5 T cell receptor beta chains below, sequenced in a study of beta chain features in type 1 diabetes. The sequenced template was cDNA made from the entire isolated RNA. TCRdb keeps only in-frame clones here, not all; method: immunoSEQ multiplex PCR. This table holds approximately 380,000 clones, over 13% found once. Sequences were obtained from naive CD4+ T cells from blood. The receptors here all came from a woman aged 18-29 years in good health.

CDR3 coding DNA: TGCGCCAGCAGCCAAGATCCGAACCAGGGATTGAGGGAAAAACTGTTTTTT. Protein product: CASSQDPNQGLREKLFF. The chain carries TRBV4-1 and TRBJ1-4, with D possibly matching TRBD1 (5 bases). Trimming removed 0 bases from V and 8 bases from J, with 19 bases in between. The CDR3 has 17 residues. Germline V CDR1 and CDR2: MGHRA, YSYEKL.

The chain recombines TRBV30 with TRBJ2-4; D is possibly TRBD1 (6 bases). The CDR3 loop spans 13 amino acids. Germline assignment: CDR1 GTSNPN and CDR2 SVGIG (reference sequence). V was cut by 0 bases and J by 3 bases, with 6 bases left in between. The CDR3 bases are TGTGCCTGGAGTGTACAGGGCAAAAACATTCAGTACTTC. Protein sequence: CAWSVQGKNIQYF.

V gene TRBV28 combines with J gene TRBJ2-5; 10 bases are shared with TRBD2. The junction had 18 bases not matched to a gene; V was cut back by 5 bases and J by 3 bases. Germline V gene data show CDR1 as MDHEN and CDR2 as SYDVKM. This CDR3 is built from 19 residues. As DNA, the CDR3 is TGTGCCAGCAGTGGGTTTAGCGGGAGGTTGGTAGTTGTCAAAGAGACCCAGTACTTC. This gives the protein CASSGFSGRLVVVKETQYF.

This rearrangement joins TRBV4-3 to TRBJ2-1, with D perhaps matching TRBD1 (6 bases). Germline lookup yields CDR1 LGHNA and CDR2 YSLEER. There are 14 residues in the CDR3. Between the trimmed V and J ends, which lost 4 bases and 2 bases, there was a span of 9 bases. The CDR3 bases are TGCGCCAGCAGCCCCGGACAGACCTACAATGAGCAGTTCTTC. Residues: CASSPGQTYNEQFF.

This clone was counted only a few times. The CDR3 coding sequence is TGTGCCAGCAGCTTAGGACAGATCCAAGAGACCCAGTACTTC. This gives the protein CASSLGQIQETQYF. The genes are TRBV11-2 and TRBJ2-5; TRBD1 might be the D (5 bases). Trimming pared 1 base from V and 1 base from J, leaving 7 bases between. The CDR3 is 14 residues long. CDR1 is SGHAT, CDR2 FQNNGV, per germline.